What follows are 3 T cell receptor beta chains derived from one specimen sequenced in a study of cytomegalovirus exposure and HLA in healthy donors. The PCR had 60 Vbeta and 13 Jbeta primers. Assay used: immunoSEQ multiplex PCR; TCRdb lists only in-frame clones, some missing. The table records 150,000 to 200,000 clones, around 80% of them present only once. Sequenced input: PBMCs. The receptors stem from a young man in good health and CMV-seropositive.

V is TRBV2 and J is TRBJ2-1, with 14 bases that match TRBD2. Germline loops: CDR1 SNHLY, CDR2 FYNNEI. There are 16 residues in the CDR3. J gave up 0 bases and V 6 bases, and 1 base lay outside the gene matches. DNA of the CDR3: TGTGCCAGCAGGGGGACTAGCGGGAGCTCCTACAATGAGCAGTTCTTC. It codes for CASRGTSGSSYNEQFF. The variable domain in full, with the rest retrieved from reference TRBV2 and TRBJ2-1, is EPEVTQTPSHQVTQMGQEVILRCVPISNHLYFYWYRQILGQKVEFLVSFYNNEISEKSEIFDDQFSVERPDGSNFTLKIRSTKLEDSAMYFCASRGTSGSSYNEQFFGPGTRLTVL.

The sample holds one count of this clone. The chain combines TRBV7-2 with TRBJ2-3; D is unclear. V lost 1 base and J 1 base, leaving 3 bases between the germline ends. Germline CDR1 reads SGHTA; CDR2 reads FQGNSA. The CDR3 extends over 13 amino acids. The CDR3 sequence is CASSLVGTDTQYF. CDR3 nucleotide sequence: TGTGCCAGCAGCTTAGTAGGCACAGATACGCAGTATTTT.

This CDR3 reads CASSHSREWDNEQFF. CDR3 DNA sequence: TGCGCCAGCAGCCACTCCCGGGAGTGGGACAATGAGCAGTTCTTC. This rearrangement joins TRBV4-1 to TRBJ2-1, with D perhaps matching TRBD2 (6 bases). Germline V gene lookup returns CDR1 MGHRA and CDR2 YSYEKL. The CDR3 spans 15 residues. The ends were cut back, 3 bases at V and 5 bases at J, with 14 bases in the middle.